Included here is one T cell receptor (beta chain) sequence, with context. Its antigen is not identified. The entry originates in a study of long-term antiretroviral therapy in people with HIV. For the study at large: When the earliest samples were collected, ART was typically delayed until CD4 counts fell. Points from the study as a whole: Adherence to ART, viral resistance and therapy changes lacked any data. Clonal expansions arising prior to ART prevailed in the repertoire at every time point.

It was version v3.0 of the immunoSEQ assay that was run at survey level. Sequencing was performed with immunoSEQ multiplex PCR; in TCRdb, only in-frame clones are kept and a portion is missing. The sample lists 23,000 or so clones, roughly 82% seen once, with 5% in the top ten. The germline V gene encodes CDR1 SGHNT and CDR2 YYREEE (reference sequence). V was pared by 3 bases and J by 6 bases, with 7 bases of the junction left unmatched. The CDR3 runs to 14 residues. This clonotype was obtained from a man between 50 and 59 years old with HIV. This material consisted of unsorted PBMCs, taken 0.3 years after starting antiretroviral therapy. This rearrangement joins TRBV5-4 to TRBJ1-2, with 8 bases aligning to TRBD1. This CDR3 is CASSSTRGPDGYTF. DNA for the CDR3: TGTGCCAGCAGCTCAACCAGGGGGCCGGATGGCTACACCTTC.